This TCR beta chain came from a study of vaccination effects on CD4 cells after COVID-19. CDR3 length equals 15 residues. As concerns this clone: Its antigen is not identified.

TCRdb's table, derived via immunoSEQ multiplex PCR, lists solely in-frame clones and lacks some. The repertoire includes around 30,000 clones, roughly two thirds of them detected once, and 28% sits in the top ten. Whole-study results and caveats: Vaccine-induced clones in healthy vaccinees cross-reacted with common cold coronaviruses in only 1 of 255 cases.

Before sequencing, viral peptide pools were used by the ViraFEST assay to expand antigen-specific CD4+ T cells. With around ten days of culture completed, CD4+ T cells were isolated. Wells containing a few million PBMC each were cultured with roughly 10 IU/ml IL-2 and approximately 10 ug/ml peptides. On days 3 and 7, fresh IL-2 medium replaced half the medium. This receptor was taken from a human donor who received a COVID-19 vaccine. The chain carries TRBV12-1 and TRBJ2-3; TRBD2 is the table's D call and was not checked against the DNA. TRBV12-1 is designated a pseudogene. Sequencing was performed on CD4+ T cells from PBMCs cultured with HCoV-229E spike peptides, taken before COVID-19 vaccination. The CDR3 region has the DNA TGTGCCAGCAGCTTTGCGGAGAGCGACACAGATACGCAGTATTTT. The encoded protein is CASSFAESDTDTQYF.